The sequence of this T cell receptor (beta chain) was determined in a study of long-term antiretroviral therapy in people with HIV. The study's findings and limits: Blood, drawn from the mid-2000s to the late 2010s, may reflect older ART regimens. Comparison with controls showed narrower CDR3 length ranges in HIV repertoires. Relative to transplant donor controls, diversity remained lower despite increasing after ART.

Note on this clone: Antigen: not known.

The CDR3 consists of 15 residues. Germline V gene data show CDR1 as SGHTA and CDR2 as FQGNSA. The ends were cut back, 4 bases at V and 3 bases at J, with 12 bases in the middle. Survey-level resolution applied to immunoSEQ assay v3.0. The method was immunoSEQ multiplex PCR; TCRdb's version includes in-frame clones alone and lacks a portion of them. The data show 20,000 to 25,000 clones, about 81% seen once. The chain couples TRBV7-2 to TRBJ2-2; TRBD2 might be the D (5 bases). Sequenced here: unsorted PBMCs, sampled 1.5 years after starting antiretroviral therapy. The sequence derives from a man between 25 and 39 years old with HIV. In DNA form, the CDR3 reads TGTGCCAGCAGCTCTGCGGGCGGGTACACCGGGGAGCTGTTTTTT. Translating it yields CASSSAGGYTGELFF.